This TCR beta chain was profiled in a study of OX40 agonist ivuxolimab in advanced cancers. Trimming removed 10 bases from V and 7 bases from J; junction bases left unmatched: 6. CDR3 size: 12 residues. Germline CDR1 is MDHEN and CDR2 is SYDVKM. TCRdb's table, derived via immunoSEQ multiplex PCR, lists solely in-frame clones and lacks some. Here the sample spans some 44,000 clones, around 84% being singletons. The sequenced sample was CD4+ or CD8+ T cells sorted from blood, obtained in a trial of the OX40 agonist ivuxolimab. The TCR comes from an adult with an advanced solid tumor such as melanoma, head and neck, liver or kidney cancer. This sequence joins TRBV28 and TRBJ1-4, with 7 nucleotides matching TRBD1. The CDR3 DNA follows: TGTGCCACCGCAGGGGGTAGTGAAAAACTGTTTTTT. Its protein product is CATAGGSEKLFF.